Each of the 9 T cell receptor beta chains below was sequenced from the same sample in a study of spatial heterogeneity in lung cancer. MiXCR, run by TCRdb on the 5' RACE reads, gives a single entry per CDR3 protein. The sample holds about 36,000 distinct CDR3 sequences; about 7.2% are singletons and the top ten take approximately 28%. Time point meaning: sample taken at primary tumor resection. The sample was PBMCs, taken at surgery. These receptors were taken from a female donor with early-stage non-small cell lung cancer.

This clonotype has ten or more counts. The J gene is TRBJ2-7, the V gene TRBV13, with a weak D call TRBD1 (5 bases). The V and J ends lost 4 bases and 3 bases respectively, with 10 bases between them. The CDR3 is made up of 13 amino acids. Germline values: CDR1 PRHDT, CDR2 FYEKMQ (reference sequence). Here the CDR3 DNA reads TGTGCCAGCAGCTCCGGACATGACTACGAGCAGTACTTC. It specifies CASSSGHDYEQYF.

This clonotype was observed at least ten times. The chain has TRBV5-6 and TRBJ2-3, with a weak D call TRBD1 (7 bases). From germline, CDR1 is SGHDT and CDR2 YYEEEE. This CDR3 comprises 14 residues. Trimming removed 9 bases from V and 3 bases from J, with 17 bases in between. The CDR3 DNA is TGTGCCACCAGAGGAGGGGGCTATACAGATACGCAGTATTTT. Translated, it gives CATRGGGYTDTQYF.

This clonotype was seen ten or more times. This sequence joins TRBV11-2 and TRBJ2-5; D is unclear. The CDR3 extends over 14 amino acids. Trimming removed 0 bases at V and 4 bases at J, with 9 bases between. The germline CDR1 and CDR2 sequences are SGHAT and FQNNGV. CDR3 sequence reads: CASSLDPARETQYF. The CDR3 nucleotides read TGTGCCAGCAGCTTAGATCCAGCGCGAGAGACCCAGTACTTC.

This clonotype has ten or more counts. The V call is TRBV14, the J call TRBJ2-3; no firm D call. Germline CDR1 reads SGHDN; CDR2 reads FVKESK. Trimming took off 1 base at V and 0 bases at J, with 2 bases between the two ends. This CDR3 has 13 residues. The CDR3 loop is CASSQASTDTQYF. For the CDR3, the DNA is TGTGCCAGCAGCCAAGCGAGCACAGATACGCAGTATTTT.

This clonotype has only a few counts. The CDR3 protein is CATKHPTSDVYEQYF. CDR3 coding DNA: TGTGCCACCAAACACCCGACTAGCGACGTCTACGAGCAGTACTTC. V usage is TRBV28 and J usage is TRBJ2-7, with 8 bases lining up with TRBD2. The CDR3 consists of 15 residues. Germline V gene sequence: CDR1 MDHEN, CDR2 SYDVKM. V trimming: 10 bases; J trimming: 3 bases; junction bases outside the gene matches: 14.

V is TRBV7-2 and J is TRBJ2-1, with 11 bases matching TRBD2. The germline gives CDR1 SGHTA, CDR2 FQGNSA. CDR3 size: 16 residues. V lost 4 bases, J lost 7 bases, and 9 bases stayed unmatched. The CDR3, as DNA: TGTGCCAGCAGCTCCCCGGGACTAGCGGAACTTAATGAGCAGTTCTTC. It is translated as CASSSPGLAELNEQFF.

This clonotype was counted at least ten times. The chain recombines TRBV5-1 with TRBJ1-1; 8 bases agree with TRBD1. V shed 2 bases and J 4 bases; nucleotides not matched to a gene: 4. CDR1 is SGHRS, CDR2 YFSETQ, per germline. The CDR3 consists of 14 residues. The CDR3, as DNA: TGCGCCAGCAGCTTTGGACAGGGAGGCACTGAAGCTTTCTTT. This encodes CASSFGQGGTEAFF.

The chain carries TRBV5-1 and TRBJ2-3; maybe TRBD2 (5 bases). The V gene's germline CDR1 is SGHRS and CDR2 YFSETQ. V lost 4 bases and J lost 3, with 9 bases in between. The CDR3 totals 13 residues. CDR3 region: CASSLTGTDTQYF. DNA of the CDR3: TGCGCCAGCAGCCTCACGGGAACAGATACGCAGTATTTT.

Only a few counts were recorded for this clonotype. V is TRBV25-1 and J is TRBJ2-2; the D gene is possibly TRBD2 (6 bases). V lost 4 bases and J 0 bases, leaving 9 bases between the germline ends. The CDR3 runs to 15 residues. Germline CDR1 is MGHDK and CDR2 is SYGVNS. The CDR3 here is CASSVGTSNTGELFF. The CDR3 DNA follows: TGTGCCAGCAGTGTAGGGACTTCGAACACCGGGGAGCTGTTTTTT.